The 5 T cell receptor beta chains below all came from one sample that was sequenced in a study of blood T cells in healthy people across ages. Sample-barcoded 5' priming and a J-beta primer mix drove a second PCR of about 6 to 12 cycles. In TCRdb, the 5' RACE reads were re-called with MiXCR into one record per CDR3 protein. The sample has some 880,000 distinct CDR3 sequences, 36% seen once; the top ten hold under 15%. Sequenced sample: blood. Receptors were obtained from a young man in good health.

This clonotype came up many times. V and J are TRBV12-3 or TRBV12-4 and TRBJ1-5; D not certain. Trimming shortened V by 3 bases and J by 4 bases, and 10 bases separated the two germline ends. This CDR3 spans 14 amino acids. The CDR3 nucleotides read TGTGCCAGCAGTTTGTTGAGCGGAAATCAGCCCCAGCATTTT. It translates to CASSLLSGNQPQHF.

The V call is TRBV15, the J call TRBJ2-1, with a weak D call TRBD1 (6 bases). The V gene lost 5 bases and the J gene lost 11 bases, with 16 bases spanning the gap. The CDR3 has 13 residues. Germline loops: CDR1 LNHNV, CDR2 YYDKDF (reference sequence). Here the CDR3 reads CATSFNTGKKQFF. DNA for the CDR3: TGTGCCACCAGCTTTAATACAGGGAAAAAGCAGTTCTTC.

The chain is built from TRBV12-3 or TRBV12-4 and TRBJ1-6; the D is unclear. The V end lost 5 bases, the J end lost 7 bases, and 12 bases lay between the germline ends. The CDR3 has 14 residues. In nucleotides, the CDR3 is TGTGCCAGCAGTCCCCCTGGCTCAAATTCACCCCTCCACTTT. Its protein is CASSPPGSNSPLHF.

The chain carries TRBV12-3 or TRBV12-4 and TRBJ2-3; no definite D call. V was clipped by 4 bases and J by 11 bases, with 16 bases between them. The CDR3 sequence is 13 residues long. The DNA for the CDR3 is TGTGCCAGCAGTTCGTTGGGTACAGATGTGCAGTATTTT. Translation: CASSSLGTDVQYF.

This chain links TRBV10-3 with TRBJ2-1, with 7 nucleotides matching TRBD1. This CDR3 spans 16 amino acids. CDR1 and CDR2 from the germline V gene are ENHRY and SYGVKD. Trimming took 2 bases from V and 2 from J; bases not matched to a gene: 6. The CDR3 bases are TGTGCCATCAGTGAGACGCGACAGGGAACCTACAATGAGCAGTTCTTC. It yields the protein CAISETRQGTYNEQFF.